One sample yielded the 8 T cell receptor beta chains listed below, sequenced in a study of T cell changes during pregnancy in multiple sclerosis. Assay used: immunoSEQ multiplex PCR; TCRdb lists only in-frame clones, some missing. The data hold about 40,000 clones, with roughly 94% observed a single time. This sample comprised peripheral blood, obtained in the third trimester of pregnancy. These receptors came from a female donor with multiple sclerosis, enrolled in a pregnancy study.

The chain is built from TRBV7-9 and TRBJ1-4; weak D call: TRBD1 (6 bases). Germline V gives CDR1 SEHNR, CDR2 FQNEAQ (reference sequence). This CDR3 comprises 15 residues. V dropped 2 bases and J dropped 6 bases, with 13 bases sitting between them. CDR3 residues: CASSLLGAGDEKLFF. In DNA form, the CDR3 reads TGTGCCAGCAGCTTACTAGGAGCAGGGGATGAAAAACTGTTTTTT.

The V gene is TRBV7-8, the J gene TRBJ2-5; D possibly corresponds to TRBD2 (5 bases). The CDR3 consists of 13 residues. Per germline, CDR1 SGHVS and CDR2 FQNEAQ. The germline V and J ends were trimmed by 1 base and 5 bases, with 8 bases remaining between them. CDR3 coding DNA: TGTGCCAGCAGCTTAGGGGGAGTGGAGACCCAGTACTTC. Its protein product is CASSLGGVETQYF.

The rearrangement links TRBV9 to TRBJ2-1; 8 bases map to TRBD2. The germline gives CDR1 SGDLS, CDR2 YYNGEE. J lost 5 bases, V lost 7 bases, and 8 bases had no gene match. This CDR3 contains 14 residues. The CDR3 sequence is CASSRGGGDNEQFF. CDR3 in DNA: TGTGCCAGCTCCCGGGGGGGCGGGGACAATGAGCAGTTCTTC.

V gene TRBV5-1 combines with J gene TRBJ2-3; D not resolved. The CDR3 spans 14 residues. V was clipped by 0 bases and J by 2 bases, with 7 bases between them. Per the germline V gene, CDR1 is SGHRS and CDR2 is YFSETQ. CDR3 region: CASSLALYTDTQYF. CDR3 sequence (DNA): TGCGCCAGCAGCTTGGCTCTGTACACAGATACGCAGTATTTT. The full variable domain, its missing parts supplied by reference TRBV5-1 and TRBJ2-3, is KAGVTQTPRYLIKTRGQQVTLSCSPISGHRSVSWYQQTPGQGLQFLFEYFSETQRNKGNFPGRFSGRQFSNSRSEMNVSTLELGDSALYLCASSLALYTDTQYFGPGTRLTVL.

The chain has TRBV28 and TRBJ2-3; 10 bases agree with TRBD1. Germline assignment: CDR1 MDHEN and CDR2 SYDVKM. V lost 2 bases and J lost 4; bases outside the gene matches: 6. The CDR3 is made up of 16 amino acids. The CDR3 sequence is CASSLSRTGGADTQYF. The DNA for the CDR3 is TGTGCCAGCAGTTTAAGTAGGACAGGGGGTGCAGATACGCAGTATTTT.

This chain uses TRBV18 with TRBJ1-1, with a weak D call TRBD1 (6 bases). This CDR3 spans 14 amino acids. Deletions cut 2 bases from V and 4 bases from J, with 11 bases between. Germline V gene sequence: CDR1 KGHSH, CDR2 LQKENI. For the CDR3, the DNA is TGTGCCAGCTCACCATCAGGGGCAGGCACTGAAGCTTTCTTT. Its translation: CASSPSGAGTEAFF.

The chain couples TRBV4-1 to TRBJ2-1; a weak D match, TRBD1 (5 bases). The V and J ends lost 3 bases and 3 bases respectively, with 12 bases between them. Germline loops: CDR1 MGHRA, CDR2 YSYEKL. This CDR3 spans 15 amino acids. CDR3 sequence reads: CASSHTGISYNEQFF. The DNA for the CDR3 is TGCGCCAGCAGCCATACAGGTATAAGCTACAATGAGCAGTTCTTC.

V and J are TRBV5-1 and TRBJ1-2, with D possibly being TRBD1 (5 bases). This CDR3 spans 13 amino acids. CDR1 is SGHRS, CDR2 YFSETQ, per germline. V lost 0 bases and J lost 8, with 11 bases in between. CDR3 protein: CASSLAGGEGYTF. The CDR3 bases are TGCGCCAGCAGCTTGGCCGGGGGAGAAGGCTACACCTTC.